Shown below are 4 T cell receptor beta chains from a single sample sequenced in a study of T cells after yellow fever vaccination. In TCRdb, the 5' RACE reads were re-called with MiXCR into one record per CDR3 protein. The sample records some 300,000 distinct CDR3 sequences, 7.5% to 9.5% being singletons. The sequences come from CD4+ T cells sorted from PBMCs, collected 5 days after the yellow fever booster vaccination. These receptor sequences come from a man aged 18 to 29 who received the YFV17D yellow fever vaccine.

This clonotype was recorded a few times. The genes are TRBV28 and TRBJ2-3, with no clear D. Trimming stripped 2 bases from V and 2 bases from J, with 11 bases between. The germline V gene encodes CDR1 MDHEN and CDR2 SYDVKM. The CDR3 extends over 15 amino acids. The CDR3 DNA sequence: TGTGCCAGCAGTTTAGCTTTGACCCCCACAGATACGCAGTATTTT. Amino acids: CASSLALTPTDTQYF.

This clonotype was seen only a few times. This CDR3 reads CASSLALRGRGETQYF. CDR3 coding DNA: TGTGCCAGCAGCTTGGCCTTGCGGGGGCGGGGAGAGACCCAGTACTTC. The chain employs TRBV5-5 and TRBJ2-5; D is perhaps TRBD2 (7 bases). Trimming took off 0 bases at V and 4 bases at J, with 16 bases between the two ends. CDR3 length: 16 residues. The germline V gene encodes CDR1 SGHKS and CDR2 YYEKEE (reference sequence).

This clonotype turned up a few times. The chain recombines TRBV18 with TRBJ1-1, with D perhaps TRBD1 (6 bases). V shed 8 bases and J shed 2 bases, with 12 bases lying between them. The V gene's germline CDR1 is KGHSH and CDR2 LQKENI. The CDR3 consists of 13 residues. In DNA, the CDR3 is TGTGCCAGCGCCGGACAGAAAAACACTGAAGCTTTCTTT. It is translated as CASAGQKNTEAFF.

The chain recombines TRBV7-9 with TRBJ2-1, with unresolved D. The CDR3 is 17 residues long. Trimming removed 6 bases at V and 3 bases at J, with 21 bases between. Germline lookup yields CDR1 SEHNR and CDR2 FQNEAQ (reference sequence). CDR3 in amino acids: CASRSKVAEPSYNEQFF. In nucleotides, the CDR3 is TGTGCCAGCAGATCTAAGGTTGCTGAGCCGAGCTACAATGAGCAGTTCTTC.